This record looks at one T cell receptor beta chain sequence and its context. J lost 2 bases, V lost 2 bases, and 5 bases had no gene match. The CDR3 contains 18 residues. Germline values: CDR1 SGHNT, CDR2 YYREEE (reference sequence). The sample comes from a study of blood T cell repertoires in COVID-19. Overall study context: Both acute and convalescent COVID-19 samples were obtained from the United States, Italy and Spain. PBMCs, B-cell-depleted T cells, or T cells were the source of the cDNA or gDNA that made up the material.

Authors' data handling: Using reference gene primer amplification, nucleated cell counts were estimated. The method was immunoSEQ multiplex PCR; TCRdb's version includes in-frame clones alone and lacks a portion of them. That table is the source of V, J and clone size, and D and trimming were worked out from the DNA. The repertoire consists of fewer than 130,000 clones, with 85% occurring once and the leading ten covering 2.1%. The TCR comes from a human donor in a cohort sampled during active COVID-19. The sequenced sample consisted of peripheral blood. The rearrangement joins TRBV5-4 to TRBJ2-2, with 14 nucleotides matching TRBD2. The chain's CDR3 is CASSLPGLAGVNTGELFF. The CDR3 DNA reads TGTGCCAGCAGCTTACCGGGACTAGCGGGAGTAAACACCGGGGAGCTGTTTTTT.